This TCR beta chain was profiled in a study of yellow fever vaccine responses in identical twins. Regarding the study as a whole: Twins' T cell vaccine responses reportedly looked partly convergent, partly personalized.

In the case of this clonotype: Its antigen is undetermined.

One entry per CDR3 protein, called by TCRdb with MiXCR from the RT-PCR reads. Of approximately 1,200 distinct CDR3 sequences listed, about 84% are singletons. V was trimmed by 3 bases and J by 4 bases, leaving 10 bases between them. Germline V gene sequence: CDR1 LGHDT, CDR2 YNNKEL (reference sequence). CDR3 length: 14 residues. The chain recombines TRBV3-1 with TRBJ2-1; D unresolved. The sequencing here drew on T cells from blood (PBMCs), unsorted or a sorted subset (not recorded which), taken before or after yellow fever vaccination (not recorded which). This TCR came from a woman younger than 35 who received the yellow fever vaccine. The CDR3 is CASSHGAEYNEQFF. In DNA form, the CDR3 reads TGTGCCAGCAGCCATGGTGCAGAGTACAATGAGCAGTTCTTC.